This TCR beta chain was sequenced during a study of T cell responses to AZD1222 COVID-19 vaccine. For this clone: The antigen is not known.

Here immunoSEQ multiplex PCR was the method, and the copy in TCRdb shows in-frame clones only, minus some. The table includes some 80,000 clones, 90% detected once. Study-wide findings and caveats: Just a handful of AZD1222 recipients were seropositive at baseline. After two AZD1222 doses, spike-specific TCR breadth and depth rose versus day 0. Distributed over spike, vaccine-associated CD4 TCRs predominated at 160-218 and 743-854.

The CDR3 extends over 14 amino acids. Germline CDR1 reads GTSNPN; CDR2 reads SVGIG (reference sequence). The V gene end was trimmed by 0 bases and the J gene end by 7 bases; junction bases not matched to a gene: 9. The sequences come from peripheral blood, collected 28 days after the second AZD1222 dose. The source of this sequence is an adult who received the AZD1222 COVID-19 vaccine. The chain joins TRBV30 to TRBJ2-7, with TRBD1 matching over 7 bases. The CDR3: CAWSVGQGVDEQYF. As DNA, the CDR3 is TGTGCCTGGAGTGTAGGGCAGGGGGTGGATGAGCAGTACTTC.